This TCR beta chain is drawn from a study of cytomegalovirus exposure and HLA in healthy donors. Study as a whole: Unique TCR beta sequences numbering about 100 million came from some 200 million T cells in an earlier analysis.

The germline gives CDR1 MNHEY, CDR2 SMNVEV (reference sequence). The germline V and J ends were trimmed by 5 bases and 2 bases, with 13 bases remaining between them. The CDR3 is 14 residues long. Study results and caveats: Rarity characterized most TCR sequences, yet some public TCRs appeared in many donors.

Primers for the PCR totalled 60 Vbeta and 13 Jbeta. TCRdb's table, derived via immunoSEQ multiplex PCR, lists solely in-frame clones and lacks some. The repertoire includes about 110,000 clones, less than 75% of them detected once, and approximately 11% sits in the top ten. On this clone itself: Its antigen remains unidentified.

V and J are TRBV27 and TRBJ2-7, with D perhaps matching TRBD2 (6 bases). The clonotype was recovered from a man between 35 and 55 years old in good health and CMV-seropositive. The specimen sequenced was PBMCs. The CDR3 loop reads CASSDSTRPYEQYF. DNA for the CDR3: TGTGCCAGCAGTGACTCGACTAGGCCCTACGAGCAGTACTTC.